The clone carrying this TCR beta chain was seen a handful of times. One entry per CDR3 protein results from TCRdb running MiXCR on the RACE reads. Here the sample spans roughly 100,000 distinct CDR3 sequences, roughly an eighth being singletons. Time point meaning: pre-sensitization, week 0. Treatment: therapeutic diphenylcyclopropenone sensitization with weekly scalp DPC. The J segment lost 5 bases and the V segment lost 0 bases, leaving 3 bases of the junction unmatched. There are 14 residues in the CDR3. CDR1 and CDR2 from the germline V gene are ENHRY and SYGVKD. This entry is derived from a study of human T cells and chemical hapten exposure. Study information: In the sensitization step, 2% DPC was placed on about 2 cm by about 2 cm of upper inner arm skin.

This specimen was whole blood, taken in connection with sensitization to the hapten diphenylcyclopropenone (DPC). This sequence originates from a woman between 50 and 59 years old with alopecia areata. Some clones in this sample may be carry-over from other donors' samples. This rearrangement joins TRBV10-3 to TRBJ2-7; 8 bases are a match to TRBD1. The CDR3 region has the DNA TGTGCCATCAGTGAGTCTTCGGACAGGGACGAGCAGTACTTC. Protein: CAISESSDRDEQYF.